Sequencing of this T cell receptor beta chain was carried out in a study of beta chain features in type 1 diabetes (dated by TCRdb to 2016 to 2019). Notes on the research overall: Mean age, gender distribution, total cell number and subset yield did not differ between patients and healthy donors. In the study, recently diagnosed type 1 diabetes patients and matched healthy donors were compared on the TCRB repertoires of their sorted circulating CD4+ T cell subsets. Regulatory and stem cell-like memory subsets were isolated from only 8 patients and about eight healthy donors, whereas naive and central memory subsets came from all 30 or so donors. A total of 107,917,701 sorted cells were examined across all samples, and the number of cells per subset was strongly correlated with RNA yield.

This clone was counted only a few times. Its antigen remains unidentified. Base-call qualities are not available, and no considerably larger clone is one nucleotide away. What the work shows at the level of the full study, not this receptor alone: Because cDNA rather than genomic DNA was sequenced, highly expressing activated cells could have been over-represented, although no difference in activation and CD3 levels was found between groups. The naive, central memory and regulatory TCRB repertoires appeared to resemble one another more closely among patients than among healthy donors. Type 1 diabetes patients showed a moderate but significant shortening of TCRB CDR3 length in all four CD4+ subsets. Patients with type 1 diabetes made fewer insertions and deleted more nucleotides at VDJ recombination sites, implying thymic rearrangement abnormalities. Shorter templates might be favored by PCR, yet because patient and control samples were amplified and corrected together, any such skew would affect both groups equally. HLA sub-analyses involved small numbers of individuals, so any influence of HLA type on TCRB rearrangement remained unresolved.

The entire amount of isolated RNA was reverse transcribed using the High Capacity cDNA Reverse Transcription Kit, so the sequenced TCRB transcripts were expressed ones. Deep immunoSEQ sequencing was applied to naive, central memory and regulatory T cell samples, giving an average of roughly 3.5 million total reads per sample. Sorted cells were lysed in RLT buffer and RNA was extracted with DNase-treated RNeasy Micro or Mini kits, depending on cell number. Each cell subset was processed on its own to prevent cross-contamination, while patient and healthy donor samples were processed together. TCRB sequences were amplified from cDNA with the immunoSEQ multiplex PCR, producing 87-bp fragments spanning the CDR3 region. Amplicons were sequenced on the Illumina HiSeq platform. The paper's data handling went like this. Synthetic template baselines were used to correct PCR bias computationally, reads within Hamming distance 2 were collapsed together, and singletons that could not be merged were discarded. Reads were aligned to IMGT to assign V, D and J genes, CDR3 length, and insertions or deletions at six rearrangement sites. Within each subset, clonotype counts were normalized to sorted cell number, after which true diversity and Gini coefficients were computed with the tcR R package. The overlap coefficient, calculated on TCRB nucleotide sequences, was used to measure repertoire sharing. As a proxy for the pre-selection repertoire, out-of-frame TCRB sequences from naive cells were analyzed. TCRdb retrieved this table from immuneACCESS and kept in-frame rearrangements only. Not all clones are present; in checked studies, unresolved V genes account for under half, and no reason is known for the remainder. V and J calls and clone size come straight from that table; D and trimming were deduced from the DNA. The table for this sample lists 900,000 or so clones; roughly a sixth of them were counted only once. The top ten constitute around 0.02% of the sample.

Each donor gave one peripheral blood draw, averaging approximately 120 mL, which was collected into heparinised tubes. Using a panel that included CD45RO, CCR7, CD25, CD127, CD95 and CD27, naive, central memory, regulatory and stem cell-like memory CD4+ T cells were sorted on a BD FACSAria II. Purity was above 95% for every sorted population. PBMCs were isolated right away by Lymphoprep density gradient centrifugation and were stained directly, without culture. Samples were stained and sorted in pairs, with one healthy donor and one patient per experiment, so that batch effects were minimized. Sequencing was carried out using naive CD4+ T cells from blood. What the cell subset or site label conveys for this sample: true naive CD4+ T cells. This clonotype was obtained from a woman between 18 and 30 years old in good health.

The bases read TGTGCCTCCTCCCTACAGGATCGGCACGAGCAGTACTTC. The resulting protein is CASSLQDRHEQYF. The chain uses TRBV10-3 and TRBJ2-5; possibly the D gene is TRBD1, per 5 matching bases. The DNA end favors TRBJ2-7, so the J call may be wrong. The CDR3 runs 13 amino acids, cysteine and phenylalanine included. Only the CDR3 DNA stays, 39 bases, in frame from base 1. The germline V gene encodes CDR1 ENHRY and CDR2 SYGVKD.